The entry below gives a single T cell receptor (beta chain) sequence along with its context. The assay was immunoSEQ multiplex PCR, and TCRdb's table has in-frame clones only and misses some. The sample has 150,000 to 200,000 clones, over 75% seen once. Germline loops: CDR1 SGDLS, CDR2 YYNGEE. The CDR3 sequence is 14 residues long. With 0 bases removed from V and 3 bases from J, the gap between germline ends came to 9 bases. The data derive from a study of T cell responses to AZD1222 COVID-19 vaccine. The input for sequencing was peripheral blood, taken on day 0 of AZD1222 vaccination. This chain joins TRBV9 and TRBJ1-2; D is uncertain. The clonotype originates from an adult in good health. The CDR3: CASSVGVGDYGYTF. Written as DNA, the CDR3 is TGTGCCAGCAGCGTAGGGGTGGGAGACTATGGCTACACCTTC. The variable domain in full, completed from reference TRBV9 and TRBJ1-2, reads DSGVTQTPKHLITATGQRVTLRCSPRSGDLSVYWYQQSLDQGLQFLIQYYNGEERAKGNILERFSAQQFPDLHSELNLSSLELGDSALYFCASSVGVGDYGYTFGSGTRLTVV.